A single sample gave rise to the 10 T cell receptor beta chains below, sequenced in a study of blood T cell repertoires in COVID-19. TCRdb's copy holds only in-frame clones and misses some; the assay was immunoSEQ multiplex PCR. In the table there are fewer than 300,000 clones, approximately 87% of which are singletons. Sequenced material: peripheral blood. These receptor sequences come from a woman aged 70-85 years with active or convalescent COVID-19.

This chain links TRBV7-2 with TRBJ2-5; possibly TRBD1 for D (5 bases). Trimming took 4 bases from V and 4 from J, leaving 10 bases between them. CDR1 is SGHTA, CDR2 FQGNSA, per germline. The CDR3 is 13 residues long. The CDR3, as DNA: TGTGCCAGCAGCTGGGCAGGGATAGAGACCCAGTACTTC. Translating it yields CASSWAGIETQYF.

V usage is TRBV5-4 and J usage is TRBJ2-3; D may be TRBD1 (7 bases). The CDR3 totals 16 residues. Per the germline V gene, CDR1 is SGHNT and CDR2 is YYREEE (reference sequence). V dropped 4 bases and J dropped 4 bases, with 19 bases sitting between them. CDR3 nucleotide sequence: TGTGCCAGCAGCCTCCAGGGGGGCTATCCGGCAGATACGCAGTATTTT. Translation gives CASSLQGGYPADTQYF.

This rearrangement joins TRBV21-1 to TRBJ1-1. TRBV21-1 is listed as a pseudogene. The CDR3 has 12 residues. The CDR3 here is CARGGHHIWAFF. CDR3 in DNA: TGTGCCAGGGGAGGGCACCACATCTGGGCTTTCTTT.

This clone was counted a single time. The chain combines TRBV2 with TRBJ1-2; 12 bases fit TRBD1. The CDR3 has 15 residues. V was pared by 1 base and J by 6 bases, with 3 bases of the junction left unmatched. Looked up from germline, CDR1 is SNHLY and CDR2 is FYNNEI. The chain's CDR3 is CASSEGDRGLDGYTF. The CDR3 DNA is TGTGCCAGCAGTGAAGGGGACAGGGGGCTGGATGGCTACACCTTC.

The J gene is TRBJ1-2, the V gene TRBV19, with 10 bases lining up with TRBD1. V was pared by 6 bases and J by 7 bases, with 14 bases of the junction left unmatched. This CDR3 contains 16 residues. Germline V CDR1 and CDR2: LNHDA, SQIVND (reference sequence). The CDR3 spells CASRFGLGQGVSGYTF. The DNA of the CDR3 is TGTGCCAGTAGGTTCGGCCTCGGACAGGGGGTCTCTGGCTACACCTTC.

The gene calls are TRBV18 and TRBJ1-1; tentative D call: TRBD1 (5 bases). The V gene lost 6 bases and the J gene lost 1 base, with 9 bases spanning the gap. CDR3 size: 13 residues. Per the germline V gene, CDR1 is KGHSH and CDR2 is LQKENI. The CDR3 protein is CASSIRENTEAFF. The CDR3 nucleotides read TGTGCCAGCTCCATCAGGGAGAACACTGAAGCTTTCTTT.

CDR3 amino acids: CASSLIAGGPGEQYF. Written as DNA, the CDR3 is TGCGCCAGCAGCTTGATAGCGGGAGGGCCGGGGGAGCAGTACTTC. The chain carries TRBV5-1 and TRBJ2-7; 11 nucleotides match TRBD2. Losses at the gene ends were 1 base for V and 7 bases for J; bases not matched to a gene: 7. This CDR3 is 15 amino acids long. Germline V gene data show CDR1 as SGHRS and CDR2 as YFSETQ. Supplemented by reference TRBV5-1 and TRBJ2-7, the full variable domain reads KAGVTQTPRYLIKTRGQQVTLSCSPISGHRSVSWYQQTPGQGLQFLFEYFSETQRNKGNFPGRFSGRQFSNSRSEMNVSTLELGDSALYLCASSLIAGGPGEQYFGPGTRLTVT.

Of note for this clone: Sequence at one end of the junction differs from germline and may be a read error. The V and J genes are TRBV5-4 and TRBJ2-3, with 12 positions matching TRBD1. There are 17 residues in the CDR3. Per germline, CDR1 SGHNT and CDR2 YYREEE (reference sequence). The CDR3 is CASTLPGTGGLADTQYF. CDR3 sequence (DNA): TGTGCCAGCACCTTGCCCGGGACAGGGGGCTTGGCAGATACGCAGTATTTT.

CDR3 loop: CASSSLVSGYEQFF. The CDR3 DNA reads TGTGCCAGCAGCTCGTTAGTGTCGGGGTATGAGCAGTTCTTC. The gene calls are TRBV7-9 and TRBJ2-1, with a weak D call TRBD2 (5 bases). The CDR3 runs 14 residues. With 4 bases removed from V and 8 bases from J, the gap between germline ends came to 15 bases. Germline lookup yields CDR1 SEHNR and CDR2 FQNEAQ (reference sequence).

V and J are TRBV9 and TRBJ1-1; D is possibly TRBD1 (5 bases). V was clipped by 3 bases and J by 1 base, with 13 bases between them. The CDR3 spans 15 residues. From germline, CDR1 is SGDLS and CDR2 YYNGEE. The CDR3 sequence: CASSAGTTPNTEAFF. In DNA form, the CDR3 reads TGTGCCAGCAGCGCCGGGACTACCCCGAACACTGAAGCTTTCTTT.